This T cell receptor beta chain was sequenced for a study of patients and donors after allogeneic stem cell transplantation. Germline loops: CDR1 DFQATT, CDR2 SNEGSKA (reference sequence). The V gene end was trimmed by 1 base and the J gene end by 2 bases; junction bases not matched to a gene: 3. The CDR3 runs 15 residues. Using its own MiXCR run on the RT-PCR reads, TCRdb lists one record per CDR3 protein. The table lists under 200,000 distinct CDR3 sequences, about 29% of them singletons. The source of this sequence is a human donor who was either an allogeneic HSCT recipient or a stem cell or donor lymphocyte infusion donor (not recorded which). It is not recorded whose cells these are; they may come from a transplant donor. Sequencing was carried out using blood, either unsorted or a sorted T cell fraction (not recorded which). The chain combines TRBV20-1 with TRBJ2-7; 12 positions agree with TRBD2. The CDR3 region is CSARAGTSGPYEQYF. In nucleotides, the CDR3 is TGCAGTGCTAGAGCCGGGACTAGCGGGCCCTACGAGCAGTACTTC.